These 16 T cell receptor beta chains were all obtained from the same sample, sequenced in a study of blood T cells in healthy people across ages (dated by TCRdb to the mid-2010s). The library was prepared using 5' RACE. Sequencing was carried out with an Illumina HiSeq 2500. A second PCR of about 7 to 12 cycles was run with a J-beta primer mix and a sample-barcoded 5' primer. TCRdb redid the processing of the public reads, applying fastp at Q25 and MiXCR, and retained in-frame beta chains. Rows with a matching CDR3 protein are joined into one entry that keeps the most common DNA and genes. The sample has about 1,000,000 distinct CDR3 sequences on record, 35% to 50% of them singletons. Approximately 17% of the sample is held by the ten biggest clonotypes. The sample was blood. The source is a woman aged 60-75 years in good health.

The chain has TRBV5-1 and TRBJ1-1; TRBD1 aligns across 7 bases. The trim removed 4 bases at V and 5 bases at J, leaving 8 bases unmatched. This CDR3 is built from 14 residues. Germline V gene lookup returns CDR1 SGHRS and CDR2 YFSETQ. The CDR3 protein is CASSQEGAWTEAFF. CDR3 DNA: TGCGCCAGCAGCCAGGAGGGGGCTTGGACTGAAGCTTTCTTT. The variable domain in full, completed from reference TRBV5-1 and TRBJ1-1, reads KAGVTQTPRYLIKTRGQQVTLSCSPISGHRSVSWYQQTPGQGLQFLFEYFSETQRNKGNFPGRFSGRQFSNSRSEMNVSTLELGDSALYLCASSQEGAWTEAFFGQGTRLTVV.

The chain is built from TRBV20-1 and TRBJ2-1, with 13 positions matching TRBD2. V dropped 4 bases and J dropped 4; count of bases not matched to a gene: 16. The CDR3 has 19 residues. Germline CDR1 and CDR2: DFQATT and SNEGSKA (reference sequence). The chain's CDR3 is CSAIGITSGGARSYNEQFF. DNA for the CDR3: TGCAGTGCTATTGGGATAACTAGCGGGGGGGCCCGGAGTTACAATGAGCAGTTCTTC.

V usage is TRBV6-5 and J usage is TRBJ1-4; unclear D gene. CDR1 is MNHEY, CDR2 SVGAGI, per germline. Trimming took 5 bases from V and 0 from J, leaving 10 bases between them. The length of the CDR3 is 15 residues. The CDR3 loop reads CASSRSGATNEKLFF. DNA of the CDR3: TGTGCCAGCAGTCGATCCGGGGCAACTAATGAAAAACTGTTTTTT.

The chain has TRBV20-1 and TRBJ1-2, with a tentative D call TRBD1 (6 bases). Germline V gives CDR1 DFQATT, CDR2 SNEGSKA (reference sequence). This CDR3 is built from 11 residues. With 6 bases removed from V and 4 bases from J, the gap between germline ends came to 9 bases. The DNA of the CDR3 is TGCAGTGCCTGGGACACCTATGGCTACACCTTC. Its protein is CSAWDTYGYTF.

On this clonotype itself: A much larger clone lies a single base off, so this may be a read error. The chain recombines TRBV27 with TRBJ2-3; the D call may be TRBD1 or TRBD2 (6 bases each). V lost 4 bases to trimming and J lost 2 bases, with 13 bases between them. The CDR3 is 15 residues long. Germline V CDR1 and CDR2: MNHEY, SMNVEV (reference sequence). The CDR3 loop is CASSWGAGITDTQYF. DNA of the CDR3: TGTGCCAGCAGTTGGGGGGCGGGAATCACAGATACGCAGTATTTT.

The rearrangement uses TRBV4-1 and TRBJ2-1, with TRBD2 matching over 15 bases. This CDR3 is built from 19 residues. Germline-derived CDR1 and CDR2 are MGHRA and YSYEKL. V shed 3 bases and J 0 bases; nucleotides not matched to a gene: 6. DNA for the CDR3: TGCGCCAGCAGCCACGGGACTAGCGGGAGGCCCAGCTCCTACAATGAGCAGTTCTTC. Translation gives CASSHGTSGRPSSYNEQFF.

V and J are TRBV29-1 and TRBJ2-3; 8 positions match TRBD1. V shed 4 bases and J 4 bases; nucleotides not matched to a gene: 4. The CDR3 spans 13 residues. Germline CDR1 and CDR2: SQVTM and ANQGSEA. The CDR3 reads CSVGQGAADTQYF. The CDR3 bases are TGCAGCGTTGGCCAGGGGGCGGCAGATACGCAGTATTTT.

The CDR3 sequence is CASSPTQKKLFF. Here the CDR3 DNA reads TGCGCCAGCAGCCCAACCCAGAAAAAACTGTTTTTT. The chain has TRBV5-1 and TRBJ1-4; D is undetermined. The CDR3 sequence is 12 residues long. Trimming took off 4 bases at V and 9 bases at J, with 10 bases between the two ends. Germline CDR1 is SGHRS and CDR2 is YFSETQ.

Concerning this clonotype: This may be a read error: a much more frequent sequence differs by one nucleotide. The J gene is TRBJ1-1, the V gene TRBV5-1; the D is unclear. CDR1 and CDR2 (germline): SGHRS, YFSETQ. This CDR3 is built from 13 residues. The V and J ends lost 0 bases and 1 base respectively, with 4 bases between them. Written as DNA, the CDR3 is TGCGCCAGCAGCTTGGAACCGAACACTGAAGCTTTCTTT. Protein sequence: CASSLEPNTEAFF.

The chain employs TRBV7-9 and TRBJ1-3, with 9 bases matching TRBD1. This CDR3 has 19 amino acids. Germline V lookup: CDR1 SEHNR, CDR2 FQNEAQ (reference sequence). Unmatched junction bases numbered 12, after V lost 0 bases and J lost 3 bases. The CDR3 loop reads CASSLARGPGTGFGNTIYF. CDR3 bases: TGTGCCAGCAGCTTAGCGCGAGGACCCGGGACAGGGTTTGGAAACACCATATATTTT.

The V and J genes are TRBV3-1 and TRBJ2-7, with 9 bases lining up with TRBD1. Trimming cost V 11 bases and J 3 bases; bases outside gene matches: 11. CDR3 length: 14 residues. Germline loops: CDR1 LGHDT, CDR2 YNNKEL (reference sequence). DNA for the CDR3: TGTGCCGGCACCAGACAGGGGGGACTCTACGAGCAGTACTTC. It yields the protein CAGTRQGGLYEQYF.

The table lists this clonotype with a few counts. The chain has TRBV5-5 and TRBJ2-7; D may match TRBD1 or TRBD2 (6 bases each). The CDR3 length is 15 residues. Trimming took off 0 bases at V and 6 bases at J, with 16 bases between the two ends. The germline CDR1 and CDR2 sequences are SGHKS and YYEKEE (reference sequence). CDR3 region: CASSLAGAVLGEQYF. The DNA of the CDR3 is TGTGCCAGCAGCTTGGCGGGGGCAGTCCTGGGCGAGCAGTACTTC.

This chain connects TRBV9 to TRBJ2-4, with 7 bases matching TRBD1. Near its end, the DNA agrees better with TRBJ2-7, so the J call may be wrong. The CDR3 length is 14 residues. Germline V gene lookup returns CDR1 SGDLS and CDR2 YYNGEE. This chain's CDR3 is CASSAGTETYEQYF. In nucleotides, the CDR3 is TGTGCCAGCAGCGCCGGGACAGAAACCTACGAGCAGTACTTC.

The table lists this clonotype with a count of one. The chain joins TRBV5-6 to TRBJ2-7; D perhaps matches TRBD1 (6 bases). The V and J ends lost 3 bases and 5 bases respectively, with 15 bases between them. This CDR3 is 14 amino acids long. Germline loops: CDR1 SGHDT, CDR2 YYEEEE. Here the CDR3 DNA reads TGTGCCAGCAGCTGGGGGCCAGGGCTCCACGAGCAGTACTTC. Translated: CASSWGPGLHEQYF.

The rearrangement links TRBV24-1 to TRBJ1-1; D may be TRBD1 (6 bases). Germline V gene data show CDR1 as KGHDR and CDR2 as SFDVKD. There are 12 residues in the CDR3. The V and J ends lost 4 bases and 8 bases respectively, with 10 bases between them. This chain's CDR3 is CATSDTGTEAFF. The DNA of the CDR3 is TGTGCCACCAGTGACACCGGGACAGAAGCTTTCTTT.

CDR3 protein: CASRRPGDNSPLHF. CDR3 nucleotide sequence: TGTGCCAGCAGACGACCGGGGGATAATTCACCCCTCCACTTT. V is TRBV11-2 and J is TRBJ1-6; D may be TRBD1 (5 bases). The germline CDR1 and CDR2 sequences are SGHAT and FQNNGV. V gave up 6 bases and J gave up 5 bases, with 11 bases separating them. The CDR3 consists of 14 residues.